Presented here are 21 T cell receptor beta chains from one specimen sequenced in a study of blood T cell repertoires in COVID-19. Sequencing used immunoSEQ multiplex PCR; TCRdb keeps in-frame clones, though not all of them. Here the sample spans fewer than 350,000 clones, 75% to 90% being singletons. The specimen was PBMCs or T cells enriched from blood (not recorded which). The receptors derive from a woman aged 40 to 49 who had recovered from COVID-19.

The rearrangement uses TRBV7-9 and TRBJ2-1, with D possibly being TRBD1 (6 bases). V lost 1 base and J 8 bases, leaving 12 bases between the germline ends. This CDR3 spans 14 amino acids. CDR1 and CDR2 (germline): SEHNR, FQNEAQ (reference sequence). CDR3 bases: TGTGCCAGCAGCTTAGTTCCCAACAGGGATGAGCAGTTCTTC. Protein: CASSLVPNRDEQFF.

The chain has TRBV7-9 and TRBJ2-1, with a possible D match to TRBD1 (6 bases). The CDR3 contains 15 residues. Germline V lookup: CDR1 SEHNR, CDR2 FQNEAQ (reference sequence). V was clipped by 4 bases and J by 6 bases, with 16 bases between them. This chain's CDR3 is CASSSTQGLRNEQFF. The CDR3 nucleotides read TGTGCCAGCAGCTCCACTCAGGGGTTGCGCAATGAGCAGTTCTTC.

The V gene is TRBV6-5, the J gene TRBJ2-7; TRBD1 aligns across 11 bases. The V gene end was trimmed by 7 bases and the J gene end by 6 bases; junction bases not matched to a gene: 11. Germline loops: CDR1 MNHEY, CDR2 SVGAGI. The CDR3 covers 15 residues. The CDR3 region has the DNA TGTGCCAGCAACGCCTACCCCGGGACAGGGGGCGAGCAGTACTTC. It translates to CASNAYPGTGGEQYF.

The V call is TRBV7-2, the J call TRBJ1-5, with 7 bases matching TRBD1. Germline V gives CDR1 SGHTA, CDR2 FQGNSA. Losses at the gene ends were 5 bases for V and 4 bases for J; bases not matched to a gene: 8. The CDR3 has 15 residues. The CDR3 sequence is CASSPTGALNQPQHF. CDR3 DNA: TGTGCCAGCAGCCCCACAGGGGCGCTAAATCAGCCCCAGCATTTT.

CDR3 sequence reads: CASSEALPGAPVEQYF. The CDR3 bases are TGTGCCAGCAGTGAAGCGCTTCCTGGGGCGCCGGTCGAGCAGTACTTC. This rearrangement joins TRBV6-1 to TRBJ2-7, with D perhaps matching TRBD1 (5 bases). Trimming took off 0 bases at V and 6 bases at J, with 18 bases between the two ends. Germline CDR1 MNHNS, CDR2 SASEGT. The CDR3 has 16 amino acids.

This clone has a single count. This chain uses TRBV2 with TRBJ1-4, with TRBD1 identical over 8 bases. Germline V gene sequence: CDR1 SNHLY, CDR2 FYNNEI. The CDR3 runs 17 residues. V shed 2 bases, J shed 4 bases, and the junction held 9 bases outside the gene matches. The CDR3 DNA reads TGTGCCAGCAGTGAATTCCCAGGGGGCCAGAATAATGAAAAACTGTTTTTT. Encoded protein: CASSEFPGGQNNEKLFF.

The J gene is TRBJ2-2, the V gene TRBV9; TRBD1 matches 11 bases. The CDR3 extends over 17 amino acids. The germline V gene encodes CDR1 SGDLS and CDR2 YYNGEE. The V segment lost 3 bases and the J segment 0 bases; nucleotides outside the gene matches: 4. Written as DNA, the CDR3 is TGTGCCAGCAGCGCCCGGACAGGGGGCACGAACACCGGGGAGCTGTTTTTT. Encoded protein: CASSARTGGTNTGELFF. The complete variable domain, with remaining parts taken from reference TRBV9 and TRBJ2-2, reads DSGVTQTPKHLITATGQRVTLRCSPRSGDLSVYWYQQSLDQGLQFLIQYYNGEERAKGNILERFSAQQFPDLHSELNLSSLELGDSALYFCASSARTGGTNTGELFFGEGSRLTVL.

The rearrangement joins TRBV28 to TRBJ1-2; possibly TRBD1 for D (6 bases). CDR3 length equals 15 residues. V was clipped by 2 bases and J by 10 bases, with 20 bases between them. Per the germline V gene, CDR1 is MDHEN and CDR2 is SYDVKM. The CDR3 DNA reads TGTGCCAGCAGTTTAAACTCTTACAGGGAGTGGTTCTACACCTTC. It translates to CASSLNSYREWFYTF.

This chain links TRBV10-3 with TRBJ2-7, with TRBD2 as a possible D gene (7 bases). Trimming left V 0 bases short and J 0 bases short, with 12 bases between. The CDR3 length is 16 residues. Germline V gene lookup returns CDR1 ENHRY and CDR2 SYGVKD. The CDR3 DNA is TGTGCCATCAGTGAGTCGATACGGGGGGCCTCCTACGAGCAGTACTTC. This translates into CAISESIRGASYEQYF.

The CDR3 region is CASSARRTGETEAFF. Here the CDR3 DNA reads TGTGCCAGCAGCGCCAGACGGACAGGGGAGACTGAAGCTTTCTTT. The chain joins TRBV7-9 to TRBJ1-1; 9 bases are a match to TRBD1. After removal of 5 bases from V and 5 bases from J, the junction contained 9 bases not matched to a gene. CDR1 and CDR2 (germline): SEHNR, FQNEAQ (reference sequence). The CDR3 consists of 15 residues.

The chain couples TRBV11-2 to TRBJ2-7; D unclear. CDR1 is SGHAT, CDR2 FQNNGV, per germline. Trimming took 5 bases from V and 4 from J, leaving 3 bases between them. The CDR3 sequence is 10 residues long. The chain's CDR3 is CASSQYEQYF. CDR3 DNA sequence: TGTGCCAGCAGCCAGTACGAGCAGTACTTC.

CDR3 nucleotide sequence: TGTGCCAGCACCTCCGGGAAGACGCTTGAAAAACTGTTTTTT. Its protein product is CASTSGKTLEKLFF. The genes are TRBV2 and TRBJ1-4, with D uncertain. The CDR3 spans 14 residues. V was cut by 7 bases and J by 7 bases, with 16 bases left in between. Germline V CDR1 and CDR2: SNHLY, FYNNEI.

The chain carries TRBV7-2 and TRBJ2-7; 15 bases are a match to TRBD2. The V segment lost 5 bases and the J segment 4 bases; nucleotides outside the gene matches: 3. CDR3 length: 15 amino acids. CDR1 is SGHTA and CDR2 is FQGNSA in the germline V gene. CDR3 amino acids: CASSGTSGRIYEQYF. The CDR3 DNA reads as TGTGCCAGCAGCGGGACTAGCGGGAGGATTTACGAGCAGTACTTC.

The V and J genes are TRBV7-2 and TRBJ2-7; TRBD2 matches 9 bases. The germline V gene has CDR1 SGHTA and CDR2 FQGNSA. The ends lost 1 base at V and 2 bases at J; junction bases unmatched: 3. CDR3 length: 15 residues. CDR3 protein: CASSLVAGGPYEQYF. The CDR3 DNA follows: TGTGCCAGCAGCTTAGTGGCGGGAGGGCCCTACGAGCAGTACTTC.

V gene TRBV4-1 combines with J gene TRBJ2-5, with D tentatively TRBD1 (6 bases). This CDR3 is 15 amino acids long. Trimming left V 2 bases short and J 5 bases short, with 15 bases between. Germline V CDR1 and CDR2: MGHRA, YSYEKL. CDR3 sequence reads: CASSQQTGVRETQYF. The CDR3 DNA follows: TGCGCCAGCAGCCAACAGACAGGAGTCAGGGAGACCCAGTACTTC.

The chain recombines TRBV27 with TRBJ2-5; a possible D gene is TRBD1 (6 bases). Germline loops: CDR1 MNHEY, CDR2 SMNVEV (reference sequence). This CDR3 comprises 15 residues. V was cut by 5 bases and J by 5 bases, with 18 bases left in between. This CDR3 reads CASSPDRPARETQYF. The CDR3 coding sequence is TGTGCCAGCAGTCCCGACAGGCCCGCACGGGAGACCCAGTACTTC.

The chain combines TRBV5-1 with TRBJ2-2; D unclear. CDR3 size: 15 residues. Per germline, CDR1 SGHRS and CDR2 YFSETQ. The V end lost 4 bases, the J end lost 1 base, and 11 bases lay between the germline ends. CDR3 bases: TGCGCCAGCAGCGCGGTTGGGTTGAACACCGGGGAGCTGTTTTTT. This translates into CASSAVGLNTGELFF.

The chain links TRBV27 to TRBJ2-3; possible D gene TRBD2, 5 bases. From germline, CDR1 is MNHEY and CDR2 SMNVEV (reference sequence). V lost 8 bases and J 0 bases, leaving 12 bases between the germline ends. The CDR3 extends over 14 amino acids. CDR3 in DNA: TGTGCCAGCCAAGCGGTGATTAGCACAGATACGCAGTATTTT. Residues: CASQAVISTDTQYF.

The CDR3 DNA follows: TGTGCCACCAGTGATTTGATGGCTTCCCCAGAGACCCAGTACTTC. This codes for CATSDLMASPETQYF. The rearrangement joins TRBV24-1 to TRBJ2-5; D remains ambiguous. Germline V CDR1 and CDR2: KGHDR, SFDVKD. This CDR3 region has 15 residues. V gave up 0 bases and J gave up 4 bases, with 11 bases separating them.

V usage is TRBV12-5 and J usage is TRBJ1-5; D not resolved. The CDR3 contains 17 residues. CDR1 and CDR2 from the germline V gene are LGHNT and FRNRAP. Trimming took off 0 bases at V and 0 bases at J, with 12 bases between the two ends. CDR3 DNA sequence: TGTGCTAGTGGTTTGGTTCCCACGGGAAATAGCAATCAGCCCCAGCATTTT. It codes for CASGLVPTGNSNQPQHF. The complete variable domain, with remaining parts taken from reference TRBV12-5 and TRBJ1-5, reads DARVTQTPRHKVTEMGQEVTMRCQPILGHNTVFWYRQTMMQGLELLAYFRNRAPLDDSGMPKDRFSAEMPDATLATLKIQPSEPRDSAVYFCASGLVPTGNSNQPQHFGDGTRLSIL.

J is TRBJ2-1 and V is TRBV11-3; the match to TRBD1 covers 10 bases. CDR1 is SGHNT and CDR2 is YENEEA in the germline V gene. The CDR3 covers 15 residues. With V trimmed by 7 bases and J by 6 bases, 9 bases remained unmatched. The CDR3 region has the DNA TGTGCCAGCAACTCAGACAGGGGGCAAGCCAATGAGCAGTTCTTC. Translated, it gives CASNSDRGQANEQFF.